This TCR beta chain comes out of a study of blood T cells in healthy people across ages. The CDR3 sequence is 15 residues long. Trimming took 6 bases from V and 0 from J; bases not matched to a gene: 6. CDR1 MNHEY and CDR2 SVGAGI come from the germline V gene. A second PCR of roughly 7 to 11 cycles used a sample-barcoded 5' primer and a J-beta primer mix. Researchers report that each sample yielded at least 3 million CDR3-containing paired-end reads. A single record per CDR3 protein comes from TCRdb applying MiXCR to the 5' RACE reads. The profile shows approximately 1.5 million distinct CDR3 sequences, approximately 43% of them singletons. This clonotype came up a few times.

Material for sequencing was blood. This chain links TRBV6-5 with TRBJ2-3; 7 bases match TRBD1. This TCR was sampled from a woman under 30 in good health. CDR3 bases: TGTGCCAGCAGGACAAGGGGGCTCAGCACAGATACGCAGTATTTT. Translating it yields CASRTRGLSTDTQYF.